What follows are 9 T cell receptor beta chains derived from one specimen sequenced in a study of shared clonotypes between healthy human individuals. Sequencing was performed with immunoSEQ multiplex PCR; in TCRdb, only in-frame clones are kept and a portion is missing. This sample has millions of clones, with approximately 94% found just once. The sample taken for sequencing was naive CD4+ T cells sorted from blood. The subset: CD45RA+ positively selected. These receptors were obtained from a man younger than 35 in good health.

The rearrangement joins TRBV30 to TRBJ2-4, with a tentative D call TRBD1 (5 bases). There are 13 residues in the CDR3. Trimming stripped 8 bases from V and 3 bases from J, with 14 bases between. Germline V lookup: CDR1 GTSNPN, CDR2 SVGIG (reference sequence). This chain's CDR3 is CAGQGEFKNIQYF. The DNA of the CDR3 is TGTGCCGGGCAAGGGGAATTCAAAAACATTCAGTACTTC.

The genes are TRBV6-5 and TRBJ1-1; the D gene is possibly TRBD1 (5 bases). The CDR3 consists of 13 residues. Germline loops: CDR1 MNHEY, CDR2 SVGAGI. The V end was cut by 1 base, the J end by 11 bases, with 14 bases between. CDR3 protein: CASSYLGGSGAFF. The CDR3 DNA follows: TGTGCCAGCAGTTACTTGGGGGGATCTGGTGCTTTCTTT.

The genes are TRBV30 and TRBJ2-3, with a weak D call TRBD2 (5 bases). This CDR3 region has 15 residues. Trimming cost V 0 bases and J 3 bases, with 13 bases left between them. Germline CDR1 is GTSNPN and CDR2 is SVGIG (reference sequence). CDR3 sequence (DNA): TGTGCCTGGAGTGTACGGAGGACGGGGACAGATACGCAGTATTTT. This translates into CAWSVRRTGTDTQYF.

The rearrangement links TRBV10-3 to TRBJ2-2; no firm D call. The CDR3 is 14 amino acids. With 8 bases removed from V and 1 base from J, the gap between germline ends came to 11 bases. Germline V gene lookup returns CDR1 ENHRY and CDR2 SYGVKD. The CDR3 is CAIQRPENTGELFF. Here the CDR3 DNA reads TGTGCCATCCAGAGGCCAGAGAACACCGGGGAGCTGTTTTTT.

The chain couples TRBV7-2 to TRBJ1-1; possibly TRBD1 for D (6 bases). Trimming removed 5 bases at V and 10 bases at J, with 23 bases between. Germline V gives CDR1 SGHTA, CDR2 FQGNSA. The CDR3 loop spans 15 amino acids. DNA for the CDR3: TGTGCCAGCAGCCTAGGGACCCCAGGACAGTCAGGAGCTTTCTTT. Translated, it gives CASSLGTPGQSGAFF.

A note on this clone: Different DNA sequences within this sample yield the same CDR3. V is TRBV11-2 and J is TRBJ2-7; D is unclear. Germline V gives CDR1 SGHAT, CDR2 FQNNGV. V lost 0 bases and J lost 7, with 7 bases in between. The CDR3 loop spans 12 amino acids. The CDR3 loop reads CASSLDRGEQYF. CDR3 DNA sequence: TGTGCCAGCAGCTTAGATCGTGGTGAGCAGTACTTC. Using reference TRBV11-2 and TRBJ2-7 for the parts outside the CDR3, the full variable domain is EAGVAQSPRYKIIEKRQSVAFWCNPISGHATLYWYQQILGQGPKLLIQFQNNGVVDDSQLPKDRFSAERLKGVDSTLKIQPAKLEDSAVYLCASSLDRGEQYFGPGTRLTVT.

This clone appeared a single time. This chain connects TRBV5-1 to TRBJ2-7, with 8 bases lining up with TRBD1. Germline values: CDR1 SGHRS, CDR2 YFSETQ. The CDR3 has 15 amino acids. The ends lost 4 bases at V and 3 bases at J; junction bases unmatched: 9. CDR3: CASSPDRGGFYEQYF. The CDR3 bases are TGCGCCAGCAGCCCAGACAGGGGCGGATTCTACGAGCAGTACTTC. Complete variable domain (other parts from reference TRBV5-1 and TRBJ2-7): KAGVTQTPRYLIKTRGQQVTLSCSPISGHRSVSWYQQTPGQGLQFLFEYFSETQRNKGNFPGRFSGRQFSNSRSEMNVSTLELGDSALYLCASSPDRGGFYEQYFGPGTRLTVT.

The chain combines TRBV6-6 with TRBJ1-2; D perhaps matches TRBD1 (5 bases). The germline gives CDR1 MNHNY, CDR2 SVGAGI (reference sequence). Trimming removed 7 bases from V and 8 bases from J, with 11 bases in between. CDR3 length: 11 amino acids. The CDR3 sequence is CASMGVRGYTF. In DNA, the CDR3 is TGTGCCAGCATGGGGGTTAGGGGCTACACCTTC.

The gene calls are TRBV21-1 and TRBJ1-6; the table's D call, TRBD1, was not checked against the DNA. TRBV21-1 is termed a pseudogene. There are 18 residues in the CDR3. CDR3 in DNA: TGTGCCAGCAGAAGACAGGGAGAGGGCAGCCCCTATAATTCACCCCTCCACTTT. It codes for CASRRQGEGSPYNSPLHF.